These 5 T cell receptor beta chains share one sample of origin, sequenced in a study of technical replicates of blood from several donors. TCRdb's copy holds only in-frame clones and misses some; the assay was immunoSEQ multiplex PCR. The sample includes about 76,000 clones, approximately 86% seen only once; the top ten take 4.5% to 5.5%. The specimen was PBMCs. These receptors all come from a human donor in good health. Some clones in this sample may be carry-over from other donors' samples.

This chain connects TRBV5-4 to TRBJ2-3, with 8 positions matching TRBD2. Trimming removed 8 bases from V and 0 bases from J; junction bases left unmatched: 8. Germline assignment: CDR1 SGHNT and CDR2 YYREEE (reference sequence). This CDR3 is 15 amino acids long. This CDR3 is CASRREGSSTDTQYF. CDR3 coding DNA: TGTGCCAGTCGCCGGGAGGGGTCTAGCACAGATACGCAGTATTTT.

This chain connects TRBV18 to TRBJ2-2; 9 bases map to TRBD1. CDR3 size: 16 residues. Germline V gene sequence: CDR1 KGHSH, CDR2 LQKENI. After removal of 3 bases from V and 1 base from J, the junction contained 3 bases not matched to a gene. In DNA form, the CDR3 reads TGTGCCAGCTCACCCGGGACAGGGAGGAACACCGGGGAGCTGTTTTTT. This encodes CASSPGTGRNTGELFF.

The gene calls are TRBV30 and TRBJ2-7; D is perhaps TRBD1 (5 bases). Looked up from germline, CDR1 is GTSNPN and CDR2 is SVGIG (reference sequence). V lost 3 bases, J lost 1 base, and 7 bases lay in between. The CDR3 is 12 amino acids. This CDR3 is CAWSTGSYEQYF. The CDR3 DNA sequence: TGTGCCTGGAGCACAGGTTCCTACGAGCAGTACTTC.

The V call is TRBV5-1, the J call TRBJ2-7; perhaps TRBD1 as D (6 bases). With 4 bases removed from V and 7 bases from J, the gap between germline ends came to 18 bases. CDR1 is SGHRS, CDR2 YFSETQ, per germline. The CDR3 is made up of 14 amino acids. In nucleotides, the CDR3 is TGCGCCAGCAGCGTGGAAGGGGGTCGGCGGGAGCAGTACTTC. It yields the protein CASSVEGGRREQYF.

In regard to this clone: Other DNA sequences in the same sample also yield this CDR3. The rearrangement joins TRBV6-5 to TRBJ2-7; possible D gene TRBD2, 5 bases. The CDR3 runs to 14 residues. Germline CDR1 is MNHEY and CDR2 is SVGAGI. Deletions cut 0 bases from V and 1 base from J, with 7 bases between. CDR3 loop: CASSYSRESYEQYF. CDR3 coding DNA: TGTGCCAGCAGTTACTCACGGGAATCCTACGAGCAGTACTTC.